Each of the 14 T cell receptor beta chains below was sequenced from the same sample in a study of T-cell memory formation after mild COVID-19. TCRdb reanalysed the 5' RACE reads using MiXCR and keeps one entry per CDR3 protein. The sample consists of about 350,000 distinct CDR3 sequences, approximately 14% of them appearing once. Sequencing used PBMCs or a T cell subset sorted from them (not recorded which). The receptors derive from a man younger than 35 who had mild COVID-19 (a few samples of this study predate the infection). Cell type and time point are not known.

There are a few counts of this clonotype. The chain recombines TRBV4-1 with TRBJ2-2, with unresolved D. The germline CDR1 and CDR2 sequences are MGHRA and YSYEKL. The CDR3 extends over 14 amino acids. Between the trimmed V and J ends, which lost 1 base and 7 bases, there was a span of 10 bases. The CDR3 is CASSQVDGNGELFF. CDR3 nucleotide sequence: TGCGCCAGCAGCCAAGTCGACGGTAACGGGGAGCTGTTTTTT.

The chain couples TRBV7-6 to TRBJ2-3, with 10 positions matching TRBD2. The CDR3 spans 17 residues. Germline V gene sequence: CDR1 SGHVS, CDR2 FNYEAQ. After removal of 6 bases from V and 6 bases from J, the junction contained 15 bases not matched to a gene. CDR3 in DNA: TGTGCCAGCAGTTCACCGAAGCGGGGGGGGGCCTTGGATACGCAGTATTTT. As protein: CASSSPKRGGALDTQYF.

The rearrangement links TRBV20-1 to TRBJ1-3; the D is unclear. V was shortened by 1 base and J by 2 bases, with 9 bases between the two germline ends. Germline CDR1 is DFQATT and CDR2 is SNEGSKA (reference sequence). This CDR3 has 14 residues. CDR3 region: CSARAFPPGNTIYF. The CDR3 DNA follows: TGCAGTGCTAGAGCCTTTCCCCCTGGAAACACCATATATTTT.

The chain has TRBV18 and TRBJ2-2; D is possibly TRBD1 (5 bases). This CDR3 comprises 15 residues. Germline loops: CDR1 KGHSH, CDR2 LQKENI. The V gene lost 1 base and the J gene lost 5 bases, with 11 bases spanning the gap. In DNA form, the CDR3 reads TGTGCCAGCTCACCACGCCAGGGCGGAACCGGGGAGCTGTTTTTT. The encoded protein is CASSPRQGGTGELFF.

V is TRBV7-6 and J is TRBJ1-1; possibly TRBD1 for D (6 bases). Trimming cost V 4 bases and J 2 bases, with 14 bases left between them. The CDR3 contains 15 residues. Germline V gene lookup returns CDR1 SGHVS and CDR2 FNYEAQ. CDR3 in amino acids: CASSSPGDGNTEAFF. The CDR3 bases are TGTGCCAGCAGCTCGCCAGGGGATGGAAACACTGAAGCTTTCTTT.

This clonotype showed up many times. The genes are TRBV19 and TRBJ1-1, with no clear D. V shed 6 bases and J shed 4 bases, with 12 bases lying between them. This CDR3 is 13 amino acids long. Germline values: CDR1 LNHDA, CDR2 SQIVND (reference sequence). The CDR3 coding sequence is TGTGCCAGTAGCCAACAAGTCGGCACTGAAGCTTTCTTT. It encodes CASSQQVGTEAFF. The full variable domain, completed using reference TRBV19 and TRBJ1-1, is DGGITQSPKYLFRKEGQNVTLSCEQNLNHDAMYWYRQDPGQGLRLIYYSQIVNDFQKGDIAEGYSVSREKKESFPLTVTSAQKNPTAFYLCASSQQVGTEAFFGQGTRLTVV.

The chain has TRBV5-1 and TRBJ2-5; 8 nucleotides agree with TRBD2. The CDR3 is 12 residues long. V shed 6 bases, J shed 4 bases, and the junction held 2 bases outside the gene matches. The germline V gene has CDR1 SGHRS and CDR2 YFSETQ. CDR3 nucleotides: TGCGCCAGCACCAGCGGGGGAGAGACCCAGTACTTC. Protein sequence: CASTSGGETQYF.

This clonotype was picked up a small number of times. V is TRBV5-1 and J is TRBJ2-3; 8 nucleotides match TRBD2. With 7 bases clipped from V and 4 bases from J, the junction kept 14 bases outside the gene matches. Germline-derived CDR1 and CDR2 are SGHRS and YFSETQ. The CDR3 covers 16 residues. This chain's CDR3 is CASHGAGGTSADTQYF. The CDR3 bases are TGCGCCAGCCATGGGGCGGGGGGAACGAGCGCAGATACGCAGTATTTT.

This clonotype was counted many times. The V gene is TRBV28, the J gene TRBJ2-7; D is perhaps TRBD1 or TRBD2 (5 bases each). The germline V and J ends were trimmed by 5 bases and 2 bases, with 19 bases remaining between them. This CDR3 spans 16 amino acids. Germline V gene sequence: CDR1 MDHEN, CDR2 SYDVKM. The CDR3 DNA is TGTGCCAGCAGTCCTAGGGCAGCTCGGGGCACCTACGAGCAGTACGTC. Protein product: CASSPRAARGTYEQYV.

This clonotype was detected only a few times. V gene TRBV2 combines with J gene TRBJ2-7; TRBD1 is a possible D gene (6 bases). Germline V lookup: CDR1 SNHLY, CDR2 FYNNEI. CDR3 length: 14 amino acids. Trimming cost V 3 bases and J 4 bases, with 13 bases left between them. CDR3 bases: TGTGCCAGCAGTGATCTGGGGGCGGAATACGAGCAGTACTTC. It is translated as CASSDLGAEYEQYF.

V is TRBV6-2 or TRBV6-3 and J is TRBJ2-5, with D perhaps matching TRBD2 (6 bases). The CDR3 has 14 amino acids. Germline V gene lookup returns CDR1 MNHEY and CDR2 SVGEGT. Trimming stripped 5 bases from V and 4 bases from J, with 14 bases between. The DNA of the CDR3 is TGTGCCAGCAGTACCCTCCAGGGAGGAGAGACCCAGTACTTC. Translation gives CASSTLQGGETQYF.

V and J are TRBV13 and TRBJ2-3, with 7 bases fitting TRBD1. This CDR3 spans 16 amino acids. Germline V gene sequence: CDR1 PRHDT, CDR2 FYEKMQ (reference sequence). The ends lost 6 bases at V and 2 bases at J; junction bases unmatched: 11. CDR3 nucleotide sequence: TGTGCCAGCAGAGCTTCGGGACAGATATACACAGATACGCAGTATTTT. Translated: CASRASGQIYTDTQYF. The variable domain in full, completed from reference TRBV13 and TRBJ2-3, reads AAGVIQSPRHLIKEKRETATLKCYPIPRHDTVYWYQQGPGQDPQFLISFYEKMQSDKGSIPDRFSAQQFSDYHSELNMSSLELGDSALYFCASRASGQIYTDTQYFGPGTRLTVL.

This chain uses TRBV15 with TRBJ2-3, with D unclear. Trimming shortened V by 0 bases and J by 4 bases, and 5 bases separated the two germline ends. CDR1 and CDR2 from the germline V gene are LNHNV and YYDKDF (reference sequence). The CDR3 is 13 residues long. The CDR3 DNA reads TGTGCCACCAGCAGAGATACGGCAGATACGCAGTATTTT. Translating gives CATSRDTADTQYF.

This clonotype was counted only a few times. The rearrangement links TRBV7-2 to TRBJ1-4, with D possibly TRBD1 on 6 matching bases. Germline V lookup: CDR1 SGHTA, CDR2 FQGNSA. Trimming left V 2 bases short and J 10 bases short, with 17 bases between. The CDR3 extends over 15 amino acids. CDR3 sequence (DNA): TGTGCCAGCAGCTTAAGGGGGGACAACGCCGGAAAACTGTTTTTT. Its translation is CASSLRGDNAGKLFF.